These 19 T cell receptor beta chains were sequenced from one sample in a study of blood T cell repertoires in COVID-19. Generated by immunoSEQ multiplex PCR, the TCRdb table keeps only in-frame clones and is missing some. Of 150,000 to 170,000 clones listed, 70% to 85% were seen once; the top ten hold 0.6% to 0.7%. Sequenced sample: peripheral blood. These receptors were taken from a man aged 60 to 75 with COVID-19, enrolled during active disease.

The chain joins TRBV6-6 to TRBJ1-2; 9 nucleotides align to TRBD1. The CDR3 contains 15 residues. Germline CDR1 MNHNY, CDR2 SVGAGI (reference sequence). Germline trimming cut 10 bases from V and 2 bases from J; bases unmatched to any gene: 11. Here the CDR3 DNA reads TGTGCCACGCACGTTACGGGACAGGGAAACTATGGCTACACCTTC. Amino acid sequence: CATHVTGQGNYGYTF.

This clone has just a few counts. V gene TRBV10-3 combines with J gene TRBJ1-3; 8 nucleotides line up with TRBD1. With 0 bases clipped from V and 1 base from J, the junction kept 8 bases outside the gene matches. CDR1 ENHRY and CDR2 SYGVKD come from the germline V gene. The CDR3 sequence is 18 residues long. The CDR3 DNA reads TGTGCCATCAGTGAGTCAAAGATGGGACAGGCTTCTGGAAACACCATATATTTT. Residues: CAISESKMGQASGNTIYF.

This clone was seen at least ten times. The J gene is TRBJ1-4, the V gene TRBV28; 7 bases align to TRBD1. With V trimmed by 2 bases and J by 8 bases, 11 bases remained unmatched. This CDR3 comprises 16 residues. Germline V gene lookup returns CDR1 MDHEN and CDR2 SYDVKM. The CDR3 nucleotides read TGTGCCAGCAGTTTAGTATGGGACAGAAGAAAGGAAAAACTGTTTTTT. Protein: CASSLVWDRRKEKLFF.

The CDR3 nucleotides read TGTGCCAGTAGTATAGAGACAGGGAATGAGCAGTTCTTC. Protein product: CASSIETGNEQFF. The chain carries TRBV19 and TRBJ2-1; 7 nucleotides agree with TRBD1. The V gene end was trimmed by 0 bases and the J gene end by 7 bases; junction bases not matched to a gene: 0. Germline loops: CDR1 LNHDA, CDR2 SQIVND (reference sequence). The CDR3 runs 13 residues.

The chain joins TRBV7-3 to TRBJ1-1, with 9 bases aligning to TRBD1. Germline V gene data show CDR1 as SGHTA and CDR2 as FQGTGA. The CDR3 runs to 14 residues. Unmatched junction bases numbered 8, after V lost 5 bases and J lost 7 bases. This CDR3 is CASSRGRGQGEAFF. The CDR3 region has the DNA TGTGCCAGCAGCCGCGGTCGGGGACAGGGTGAAGCTTTCTTT.

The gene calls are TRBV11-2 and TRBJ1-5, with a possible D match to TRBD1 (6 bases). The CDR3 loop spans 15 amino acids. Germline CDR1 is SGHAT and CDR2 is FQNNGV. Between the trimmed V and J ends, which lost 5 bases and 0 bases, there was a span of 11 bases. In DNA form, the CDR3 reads TGTGCCAGCAGCCCTTCAGGGGTTAGCAATCAGCCCCAGCATTTT. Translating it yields CASSPSGVSNQPQHF.

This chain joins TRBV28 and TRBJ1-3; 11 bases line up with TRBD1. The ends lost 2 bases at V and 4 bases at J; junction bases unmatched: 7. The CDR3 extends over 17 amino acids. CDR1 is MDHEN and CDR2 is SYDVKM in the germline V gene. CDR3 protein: CASSLGQGASGGNTIYF. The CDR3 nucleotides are TGTGCCAGCAGTTTAGGACAGGGGGCCTCCGGCGGAAACACCATATATTTT.

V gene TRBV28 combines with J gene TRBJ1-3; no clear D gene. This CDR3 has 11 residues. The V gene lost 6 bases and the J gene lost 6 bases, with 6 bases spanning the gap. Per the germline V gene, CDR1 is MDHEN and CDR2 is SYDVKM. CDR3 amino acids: CASSLLNTIYF. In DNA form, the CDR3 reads TGTGCCAGCAGCCTCCTAAACACCATATATTTT. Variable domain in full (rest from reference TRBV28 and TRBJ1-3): DVKVTQSSRYLVKRTGEKVFLECVQDMDHENMFWYRQDPGLGLRLIYFSYDVKMKEKGDIPEGYSVSREKKERFSLILESASTNQTSMYLCASSLLNTIYFGEGSWLTVV.

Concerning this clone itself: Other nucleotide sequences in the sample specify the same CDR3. The CDR3 DNA reads as TGTGCCAGCAGTGACTCAGGCGGGACCGGGGAGCTGTTTTTT. Protein sequence: CASSDSGGTGELFF. The chain combines TRBV6-4 with TRBJ2-2, with D maybe TRBD2 (5 bases). CDR1 MRHNA and CDR2 SNTAGT come from the germline V gene. V lost 0 bases and J 5 bases, leaving 7 bases between the germline ends. This CDR3 comprises 14 residues.

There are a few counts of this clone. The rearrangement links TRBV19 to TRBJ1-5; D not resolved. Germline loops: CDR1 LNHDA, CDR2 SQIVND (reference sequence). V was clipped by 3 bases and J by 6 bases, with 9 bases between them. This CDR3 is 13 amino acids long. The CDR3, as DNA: TGTGCCAGTAGTATGCTCCTAGGTCAGCCCCAGCATTTT. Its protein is CASSMLLGQPQHF.

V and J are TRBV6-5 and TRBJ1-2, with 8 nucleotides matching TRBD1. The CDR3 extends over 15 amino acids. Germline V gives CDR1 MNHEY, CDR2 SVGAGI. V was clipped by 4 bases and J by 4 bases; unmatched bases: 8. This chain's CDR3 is CASSFQGAGGYGYTF. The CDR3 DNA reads TGTGCCAGCAGTTTCCAGGGGGCTGGAGGCTATGGCTACACCTTC.

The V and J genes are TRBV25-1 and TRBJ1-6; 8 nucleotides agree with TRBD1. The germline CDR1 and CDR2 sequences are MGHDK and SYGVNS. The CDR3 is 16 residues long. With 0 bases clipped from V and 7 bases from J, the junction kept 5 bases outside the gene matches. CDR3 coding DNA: TGTGCCAGCAGTGAATACGGGCACAGGGGGAATTCACCCCTCCACTTT. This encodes CASSEYGHRGNSPLHF. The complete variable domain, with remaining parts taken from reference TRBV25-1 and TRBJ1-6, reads EADIYQTPRYLVIGTGKKITLECSQTMGHDKMYWYQQDPGMELHLIHYSYGVNSTEKGDLSSESTVSRIRTEHFPLTLESARPSHTSQYLCASSEYGHRGNSPLHFGNGTRLTVT.

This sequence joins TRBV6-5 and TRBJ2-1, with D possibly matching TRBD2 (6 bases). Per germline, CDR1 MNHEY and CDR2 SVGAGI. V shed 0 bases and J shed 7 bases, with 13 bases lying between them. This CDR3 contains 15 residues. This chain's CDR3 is CASSYSREPRNEQFF. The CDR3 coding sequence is TGTGCCAGCAGTTACTCGCGGGAACCGCGAAATGAGCAGTTCTTC.

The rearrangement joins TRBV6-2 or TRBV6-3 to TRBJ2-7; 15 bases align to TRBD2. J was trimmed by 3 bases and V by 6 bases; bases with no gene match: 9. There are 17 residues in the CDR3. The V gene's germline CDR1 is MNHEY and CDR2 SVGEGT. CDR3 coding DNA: TGTGCCAGCAGCACACCGCCGGGACTAGCGGGGGGCTACGAGCAGTACTTC. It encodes CASSTPPGLAGGYEQYF.

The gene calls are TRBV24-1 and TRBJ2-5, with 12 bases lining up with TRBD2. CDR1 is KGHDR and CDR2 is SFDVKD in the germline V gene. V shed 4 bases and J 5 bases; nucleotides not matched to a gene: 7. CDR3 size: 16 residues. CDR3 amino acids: CATSDLLAGGGETQYF. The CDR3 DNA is TGTGCCACCAGTGACCTACTAGCGGGAGGCGGGGAGACCCAGTACTTC.

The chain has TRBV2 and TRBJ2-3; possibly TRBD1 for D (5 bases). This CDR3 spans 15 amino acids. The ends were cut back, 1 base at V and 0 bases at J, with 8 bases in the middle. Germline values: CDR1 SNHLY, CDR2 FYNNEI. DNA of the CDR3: TGTGCCAGCAGTGAAGATCAGGGCAGCACAGATACGCAGTATTTT. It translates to CASSEDQGSTDTQYF. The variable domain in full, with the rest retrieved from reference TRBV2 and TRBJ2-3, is EPEVTQTPSHQVTQMGQEVILRCVPISNHLYFYWYRQILGQKVEFLVSFYNNEISEKSEIFDDQFSVERPDGSNFTLKIRSTKLEDSAMYFCASSEDQGSTDTQYFGPGTRLTVL.

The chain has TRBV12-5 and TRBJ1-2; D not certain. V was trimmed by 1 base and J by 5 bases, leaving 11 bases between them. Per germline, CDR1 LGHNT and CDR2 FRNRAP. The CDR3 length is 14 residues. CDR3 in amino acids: CASGLDSSLYGYTF. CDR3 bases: TGTGCTAGTGGTTTGGACAGTTCCCTTTATGGCTACACCTTC. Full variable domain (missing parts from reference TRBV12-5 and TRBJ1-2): DARVTQTPRHKVTEMGQEVTMRCQPILGHNTVFWYRQTMMQGLELLAYFRNRAPLDDSGMPKDRFSAEMPDATLATLKIQPSEPRDSAVYFCASGLDSSLYGYTFGSGTRLTVV.

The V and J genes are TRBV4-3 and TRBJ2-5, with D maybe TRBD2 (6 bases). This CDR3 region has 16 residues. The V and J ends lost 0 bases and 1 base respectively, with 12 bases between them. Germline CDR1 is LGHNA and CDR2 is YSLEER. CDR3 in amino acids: CASSQDYRGTQETQYF. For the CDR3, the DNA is TGCGCCAGCAGCCAAGACTACCGGGGGACCCAAGAGACCCAGTACTTC.

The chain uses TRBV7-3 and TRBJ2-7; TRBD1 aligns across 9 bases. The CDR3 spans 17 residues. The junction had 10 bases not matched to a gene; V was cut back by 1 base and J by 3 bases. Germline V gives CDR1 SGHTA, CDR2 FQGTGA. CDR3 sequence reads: CASSLNLGTGRLYEQYF. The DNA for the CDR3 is TGTGCCAGCAGCTTAAATCTCGGGACAGGGCGGCTCTACGAGCAGTACTTC.